This T cell receptor beta chain originates from a study of spatial heterogeneity in lung cancer. Study as a whole: An average of more than ten raw reads was observed per unique TCR and UMI combination.

TCR cDNA molecules each had a unique molecular identifier. One entry per CDR3 protein results from TCRdb running MiXCR on the 5' RACE reads. The top ten clones hold around 36% of a sample with 4,000 or so distinct CDR3 sequences, 34% of them seen once. Overall study findings and caveats: The appearance of ubiquitous expanded tumor TCRs in blood was greater at resection than follow-up.

The germline V gene encodes CDR1 DFQATT and CDR2 SNEGSKA (reference sequence). The CDR3 has 15 amino acids. Germline trimming cut 5 bases from V and 7 bases from J; bases unmatched to any gene: 14. As for time point: sample taken at primary tumor resection. The sequenced material consisted of unsorted whole RNA from tumor, nontumor lung or frozen PBMC. The donor group consisted of around 70 patients who had untreated, early-stage non-small cell lung cancer. Concerning this clonotype itself: Antigen specificity is unknown. With the library built for alpha chains, this beta chain is off target and its frequency is not meaningful.

The sequence was obtained from a male donor with early-stage non-small cell lung cancer. Here the sequenced sample was PBMCs, taken at surgery. The gene calls are TRBV20-1 and TRBJ2-3; TRBD2 matches 8 bases. Written as DNA, the CDR3 is TGCAGTGCTCCAACTACTAGCGGACGTACAAATACGCAGTATTTT. It translates to CSAPTTSGRTNTQYF.